Presented here are 20 T cell receptor beta chains from one specimen sequenced in a study of blood T cell repertoires in COVID-19. Sequencing was performed with immunoSEQ multiplex PCR; in TCRdb, only in-frame clones are kept and a portion is missing. The sample shows approximately 120,000 clones, just under 90% of them seen only once. Material for sequencing was peripheral blood. The source of these receptors is a human donor in a cohort sampled during active COVID-19.

This clone was recorded once. The CDR3, as DNA: TGTGCCAGCAGCAAAAACGGGAGAATCAATGAGCAGTTCTTC. It encodes CASSKNGRINEQFF. This sequence joins TRBV6-5 and TRBJ2-1; possibly TRBD2 for D (6 bases). Trimming cost V 6 bases and J 6 bases, with 15 bases left between them. The CDR3 spans 14 residues. The V gene's germline CDR1 is MNHEY and CDR2 SVGAGI.

DNA of the CDR3: TGTGCCAGCAGGAGCCACGGGACAGGGGGCCCCTACGAGCAGTACTTC. The encoded protein is CASRSHGTGGPYEQYF. The chain has TRBV2 and TRBJ2-7, with 12 positions matching TRBD1. The CDR3 is made up of 16 amino acids. The V gene's germline CDR1 is SNHLY and CDR2 FYNNEI. The V and J ends lost 6 bases and 2 bases, in that order; junction bases with no gene match: 8.

The V gene is TRBV7-9, the J gene TRBJ2-3; maybe TRBD2 (7 bases). The CDR3 totals 15 residues. Germline V gene sequence: CDR1 SEHNR, CDR2 FQNEAQ (reference sequence). V lost 0 bases to trimming and J lost 5 bases, with 12 bases between them. The CDR3, as DNA: TGTGCCAGCAGCTTAGCGGGGGGGCCGGGAGATACGCAGTATTTT. It translates to CASSLAGGPGDTQYF.

The chain couples TRBV19 to TRBJ1-2, with D unclear. The CDR3 contains 11 residues. The germline V gene has CDR1 LNHDA and CDR2 SQIVND (reference sequence). V lost 8 bases, J lost 7 bases, and 11 bases lay in between. The CDR3, as DNA: TGTGCCAGTCACGGGGATCGTGGCTACACCTTC. Translated: CASHGDRGYTF. The full variable domain, its missing parts supplied by reference TRBV19 and TRBJ1-2, is DGGITQSPKYLFRKEGQNVTLSCEQNLNHDAMYWYRQDPGQGLRLIYYSQIVNDFQKGDIAEGYSVSREKKESFPLTVTSAQKNPTAFYLCASHGDRGYTFGSGTRLTVV.

The rearrangement links TRBV6-5 to TRBJ2-2; D perhaps matches TRBD2 (5 bases). Germline V gene lookup returns CDR1 MNHEY and CDR2 SVGAGI. The CDR3 totals 15 residues. The ends were cut back, 6 bases at V and 4 bases at J, with 15 bases in the middle. CDR3 sequence reads: CASRAVGSATGELFF. Here the CDR3 DNA reads TGTGCCAGCAGGGCAGTGGGGAGCGCCACCGGGGAGCTGTTTTTT.

V gene TRBV9 combines with J gene TRBJ2-7, with D possibly TRBD1 on 6 matching bases. The V end was cut by 9 bases, the J end by 0 bases, with 25 bases between. In germline, CDR1 is SGDLS, CDR2 YYNGEE. The CDR3 runs to 17 residues. Written as DNA, the CDR3 is TGTGCCAACATGATCGTCTATGGACAGCGCAGCTCCTACGAGCAGTACTTC. Residues: CANMIVYGQRSSYEQYF.

V is TRBV23-1 and J is TRBJ1-2; D uncertain. TRBV23-1 is an ORF for which the function is uncertain. This CDR3 is built from 15 residues. V shed 4 bases and J shed 3 bases, with 15 bases lying between them. The CDR3 protein is CASSPPQWEDYGYTF. CDR3 sequence (DNA): TGCGCCAGCAGTCCGCCCCAGTGGGAGGACTATGGCTACACCTTC.

The CDR3 is CSGLNRGTEAFF. Here the CDR3 DNA reads TGCAGCGGGCTAAACAGGGGCACTGAAGCTTTCTTT. V and J are TRBV29-1 and TRBJ1-1, with 7 bases lining up with TRBD1. Trimming took 7 bases from V and 4 from J; bases not matched to a gene: 6. The CDR3 is 12 residues long. CDR1 SQVTM and CDR2 ANQGSEA come from the germline V gene.

V gene TRBV5-1 combines with J gene TRBJ2-5; D may be TRBD2 (5 bases). The CDR3 totals 14 residues. Germline assignment: CDR1 SGHRS and CDR2 YFSETQ. The ends were cut back, 0 bases at V and 9 bases at J, with 15 bases in the middle. The CDR3 nucleotides read TGCGCCAGCAGCTTGGATAGGAGGTTTTCGGCCCAGTACTTC. Amino acids: CASSLDRRFSAQYF.

The V call is TRBV11-2, the J call TRBJ2-1; D is possibly TRBD2 (6 bases). V was pared by 3 bases and J by 8 bases, with 17 bases between. CDR1 and CDR2 from the germline V gene are SGHAT and FQNNGV. This CDR3 has 15 residues. The CDR3 is CASSLWAGSADEQFF. The CDR3 coding sequence is TGTGCCAGCAGCTTGTGGGCGGGATCTGCAGATGAGCAGTTCTTC.

This clone has a single count. The chain links TRBV11-3 to TRBJ2-1; TRBD2 matches 8 bases. Germline CDR1 is SGHNT and CDR2 is YENEEA. V was pared by 3 bases and J by 6 bases, with 4 bases of the junction left unmatched. The CDR3 length is 14 residues. CDR3 region: CASSLASGPNEQFF. As DNA, the CDR3 is TGTGCCAGCAGCTTGGCTAGCGGGCCCAATGAGCAGTTCTTC.

The rearrangement links TRBV7-3 to TRBJ1-3; unclear D gene. Germline lookup yields CDR1 SGHTA and CDR2 FQGTGA. V lost 1 base and J lost 2, with 3 bases in between. CDR3 length: 13 amino acids. DNA of the CDR3: TGTGCCAGCAGCTTAAAGCCTGGAAACACCATATATTTT. This sequence encodes CASSLKPGNTIYF.

The chain recombines TRBV12-3 or TRBV12-4 with TRBJ2-2; no clear D gene. This CDR3 has 12 residues. Trimming removed 6 bases from V and 7 bases from J, with 9 bases in between. The CDR3 region has the DNA TGTGCCAGCAGACCGTTACTCGGGGAGCTGTTTTTT. Encoded protein: CASRPLLGELFF.

This clone has more than one count but fewer than ten. This rearrangement joins TRBV5-4 to TRBJ2-7; D remains unclear. The CDR3 loop spans 15 amino acids. Trimming stripped 0 bases from V and 0 bases from J, with 10 bases between. Germline V lookup: CDR1 SGHNT, CDR2 YYREEE (reference sequence). The CDR3 sequence: CASSLAGGSSYEQYF. CDR3 DNA sequence: TGTGCCAGCAGCTTGGCGGGTGGGTCCTCCTACGAGCAGTACTTC.

This clone was seen only once. This rearrangement joins TRBV7-9 to TRBJ1-6, with 10 bases that match TRBD1. Germline CDR1 reads SEHNR; CDR2 reads FQNEAQ (reference sequence). The CDR3 is made up of 17 amino acids. With V trimmed by 1 base and J by 6 bases, 6 bases remained unmatched. The CDR3 loop reads CASSLGHWDRGNSPLHF. For the CDR3, the DNA is TGTGCCAGCAGCTTAGGGCACTGGGACAGGGGTAATTCACCCCTCCACTTT.

This sequence joins TRBV2 and TRBJ2-5, with 7 bases matching TRBD2. Germline trimming cut 7 bases from V and 0 bases from J; bases unmatched to any gene: 8. Per germline, CDR1 SNHLY and CDR2 FYNNEI. The CDR3 spans 15 residues. The CDR3 is CASKPRGEYQETQYF. The CDR3 nucleotides read TGTGCCAGCAAACCCCGGGGGGAGTACCAAGAGACCCAGTACTTC.

The V and J genes are TRBV4-1 and TRBJ1-6, with 7 bases that match TRBD1. Trimming cost V 4 bases and J 7 bases; bases outside gene matches: 10. From germline, CDR1 is MGHRA and CDR2 YSYEKL. The CDR3 is 16 residues long. The CDR3 DNA sequence: TGCGCCAGCAGCCCAACCCAGGGGGAATTCAATTCACCCCTCCACTTT. It is translated as CASSPTQGEFNSPLHF.

The rearrangement uses TRBV6-1 and TRBJ1-6; TRBD1 matches 11 bases. The V and J ends lost 2 bases and 7 bases, in that order; junction bases with no gene match: 1. CDR1 and CDR2 from the germline V gene are MNHNS and SASEGT. This CDR3 spans 15 amino acids. CDR3 coding DNA: TGTGCCAGCAGTGAATGGACAGGGGGCAATTCACCCCTCCACTTT. Translating gives CASSEWTGGNSPLHF.

This chain joins TRBV14 and TRBJ2-3, with D possibly matching TRBD2 (5 bases). This CDR3 spans 15 amino acids. Germline CDR1 reads SGHDN; CDR2 reads FVKESK. Trimming took off 1 base at V and 4 bases at J, with 12 bases between the two ends. The CDR3 region has the DNA TGTGCCAGCAGCCAAGCATGGCTAGCCGCAGATACGCAGTATTTT. This encodes CASSQAWLAADTQYF.

The chain uses TRBV5-1 and TRBJ2-2; possibly TRBD2 for D (5 bases). The germline gives CDR1 SGHRS, CDR2 YFSETQ. This CDR3 is 12 amino acids long. Trimming cost V 7 bases and J 5 bases, with 9 bases left between them. The CDR3 region is CASEGGTGELFF. CDR3 DNA: TGCGCCAGCGAGGGTGGTACCGGGGAGCTGTTTTTT.